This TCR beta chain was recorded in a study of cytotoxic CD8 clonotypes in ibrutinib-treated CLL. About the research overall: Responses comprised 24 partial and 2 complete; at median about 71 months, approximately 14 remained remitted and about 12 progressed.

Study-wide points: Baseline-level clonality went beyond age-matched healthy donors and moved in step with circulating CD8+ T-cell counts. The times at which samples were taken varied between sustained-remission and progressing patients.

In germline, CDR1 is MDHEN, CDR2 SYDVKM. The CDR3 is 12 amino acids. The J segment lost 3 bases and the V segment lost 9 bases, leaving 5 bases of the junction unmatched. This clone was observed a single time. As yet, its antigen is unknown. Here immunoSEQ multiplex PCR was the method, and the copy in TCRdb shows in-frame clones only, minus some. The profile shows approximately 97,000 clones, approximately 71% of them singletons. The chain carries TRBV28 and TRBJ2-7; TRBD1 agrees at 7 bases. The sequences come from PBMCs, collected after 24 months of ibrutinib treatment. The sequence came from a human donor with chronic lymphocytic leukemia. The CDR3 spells CASTGANYEQYF. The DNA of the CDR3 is TGTGCCAGTACAGGGGCCAACTACGAGCAGTACTTC.